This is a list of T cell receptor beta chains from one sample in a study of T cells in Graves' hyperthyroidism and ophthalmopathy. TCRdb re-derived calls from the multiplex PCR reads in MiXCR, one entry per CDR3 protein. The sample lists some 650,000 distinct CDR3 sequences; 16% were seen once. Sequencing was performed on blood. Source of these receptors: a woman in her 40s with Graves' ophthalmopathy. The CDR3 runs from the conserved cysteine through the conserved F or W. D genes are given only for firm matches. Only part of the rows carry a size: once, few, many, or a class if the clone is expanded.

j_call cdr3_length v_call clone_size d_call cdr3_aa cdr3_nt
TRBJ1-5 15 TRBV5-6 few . CASSWQGRPGQPQHF TGTGCCAGCAGCTGGCAGGGGCGACCCGGTCAGCCCCAGCATTTT
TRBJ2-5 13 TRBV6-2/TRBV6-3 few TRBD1 CASGQGLIETQYF TGTGCCAGCGGACAGGGGTTGATCGAGACCCAGTACTTC
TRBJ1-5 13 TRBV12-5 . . CASGYGGLGPQHF TGTGCTAGTGGTTACGGGGGCCTCGGGCCCCAGCATTTT
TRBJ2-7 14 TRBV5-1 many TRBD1 CASSSGTGRDEQYF TGCGCCAGCAGCTCCGGGACAGGGAGGGACGAGCAGTACTTC
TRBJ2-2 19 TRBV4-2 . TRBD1 CASSQATGGAPDVTGELFF TGTGCCAGCAGCCAAGCAACAGGGGGCGCCCCGGACGTTACCGGGGAGCTGTTTTTT
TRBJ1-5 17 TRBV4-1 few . CASSQEVGRGSNQPQHF TGCGCCAGCAGCCAAGAAGTCGGGCGGGGTAGCAATCAGCCCCAGCATTTT
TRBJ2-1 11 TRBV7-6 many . CASSLGHEQFF TGTGCCAGCAGCTTGGGACATGAGCAGTTCTTC
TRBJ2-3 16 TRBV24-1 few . CAINTVQGSSTDTQYF TGTGCCATCAACACGGTACAGGGATCTAGCACAGATACGCAGTATTTT
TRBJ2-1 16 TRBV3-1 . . CASSQAVWRYYNEQFF TGTGCCAGCAGCCAAGCGGTGTGGCGTTACTACAATGAGCAGTTCTTC
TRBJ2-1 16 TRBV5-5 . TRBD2 CASSWGGSSSYNEQFF TGTGCCAGCAGCTGGGGGGGTTCGAGCTCCTACAATGAGCAGTTCTTC
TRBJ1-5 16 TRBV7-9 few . CASSLGGGIGNQPQHF TGTGCCAGCAGCTTAGGGGGGGGGATAGGGAATCAGCCCCAGCATTTT
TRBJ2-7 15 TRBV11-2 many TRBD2 CASSSSLAGGYEQYF TGTGCCAGCAGTTCCTCTCTAGCGGGAGGGTACGAGCAGTACTTC
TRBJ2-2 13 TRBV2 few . CASSEELSGELFF TGTGCCAGCAGTGAAGAACTAAGCGGGGAGCTGTTTTTT
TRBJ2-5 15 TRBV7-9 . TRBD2 CASTLRGDLGETQYF TGTGCCAGCACCTTACGGGGGGATCTGGGGGAGACCCAGTACTTC
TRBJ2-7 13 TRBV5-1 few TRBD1 CASSLQGVYEQYF TGCGCCAGCAGCTTGCAGGGGGTCTACGAGCAGTACTTC
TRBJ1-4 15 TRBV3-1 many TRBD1 CASSQDRRGYEKLFF TGTGCCAGCAGCCAAGATCGCAGGGGGTATGAAAAACTGTTTTTT
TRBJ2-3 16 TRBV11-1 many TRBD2 CASSFPGLAGVDTQYF TGTGCCAGCAGCTTTCCGGGACTAGCGGGAGTCGATACGCAGTATTTT
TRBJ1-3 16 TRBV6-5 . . CASSYDRRSSGNTIYF TGTGCCAGCAGTTACGACAGGAGGAGCTCTGGAAACACCATATATTTT
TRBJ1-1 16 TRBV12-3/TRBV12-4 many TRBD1 CASTSLPGQENTEAFF TGTGCCAGCACCTCATTACCGGGACAGGAGAACACTGAAGCTTTCTTT
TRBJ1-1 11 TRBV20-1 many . CSAAGNTEAFF TGCAGTGCGGCCGGGAACACTGAAGCTTTCTTT
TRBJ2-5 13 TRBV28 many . CASSFMGKETQYF TGTGCCAGCAGTTTTATGGGGAAAGAGACCCAGTACTTC
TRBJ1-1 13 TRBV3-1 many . CASSHHPGTEAFF TGTGCCAGCAGCCACCACCCGGGGACTGAAGCTTTCTTT
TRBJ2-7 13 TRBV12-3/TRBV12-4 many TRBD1 CASKDRGQDEQYF TGTGCCAGCAAGGACAGGGGACAGGACGAGCAGTACTTC
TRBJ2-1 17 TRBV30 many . CAWSIPGSTGLYNEQFF TGTGCCTGGAGCATACCAGGGTCTACAGGCCTCTACAATGAGCAGTTCTTC
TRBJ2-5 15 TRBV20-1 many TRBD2 CSAIRAGGVGETQYF TGCAGTGCTATTCGAGCGGGAGGGGTCGGAGAGACCCAGTACTTC
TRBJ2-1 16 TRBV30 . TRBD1 CAWRTPDRGLYNEQFF TGTGCCTGGAGGACGCCGGACAGGGGTCTTTACAATGAGCAGTTCTTC
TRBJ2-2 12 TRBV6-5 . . CASSYSPGELFF TGTGCCAGCAGTTACTCGCCCGGGGAGCTGTTTTTT
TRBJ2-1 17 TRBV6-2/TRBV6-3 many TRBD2 CASSDTGTSGDNNEQFF TGTGCCAGCAGCGATACGGGGACTAGCGGGGACAACAATGAGCAGTTCTTC
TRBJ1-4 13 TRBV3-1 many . CASSQGGEGKLFF TGTGCCAGCAGCCAAGGGGGTGAGGGAAAACTGTTTTTT
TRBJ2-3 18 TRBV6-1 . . CASSDPSRDLSSTDTQYF TGTGCCAGCAGTGACCCTAGTCGGGACCTTTCAAGCACAGATACGCAGTATTTT
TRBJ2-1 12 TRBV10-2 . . CASGMGQNEQFF TGCGCCAGCGGAATGGGGCAGAATGAGCAGTTCTTC
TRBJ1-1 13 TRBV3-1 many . CASRDEGRTEAFF TGTGCCAGCAGGGATGAGGGGAGAACTGAAGCTTTCTTT
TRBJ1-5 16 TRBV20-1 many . CSARELGVKGNQPQHF TGCAGTGCTCGGGAGCTGGGGGTGAAGGGCAATCAGCCCCAGCATTTT
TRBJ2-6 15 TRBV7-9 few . CASSLQGGGANVLTF TGTGCCAGCAGCCTGCAGGGAGGAGGGGCCAACGTCCTGACTTTC
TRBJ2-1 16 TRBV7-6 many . CASRPHGAGANNEQFF TGTGCCAGCAGACCCCACGGGGCGGGGGCGAACAATGAGCAGTTCTTC
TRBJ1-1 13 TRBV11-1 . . CASSLWGNPEAFF TGTGCCAGCAGCTTATGGGGGAATCCTGAAGCTTTCTTT
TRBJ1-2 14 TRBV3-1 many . CASSPAQGVGGYTF TGTGCCAGCAGCCCAGCCCAAGGGGTGGGAGGCTACACCTTC
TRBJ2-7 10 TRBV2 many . CASGAYEQYF TGTGCCAGCGGAGCCTACGAGCAGTACTTC
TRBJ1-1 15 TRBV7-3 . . CASSLGGGPGTEASF TGTGCCAGCAGCTTAGGCGGGGGGCCGGGCACTGAAGCTTCCTTT
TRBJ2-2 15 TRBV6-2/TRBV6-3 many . CASRRPRGAIGELFF TGTGCCAGCCGCCGCCCCCGTGGGGCGATCGGGGAGCTGTTTTTT
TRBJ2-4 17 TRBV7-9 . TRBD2 CASSRKLAGVAKNIQYF TGTGCCAGCAGCAGAAAACTAGCGGGAGTGGCCAAAAACATTCAGTACTTC
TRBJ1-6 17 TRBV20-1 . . CSARDKGMNMGNSPLHF TGCAGTGCTAGAGATAAGGGAATGAATATGGGTAATTCACCCCTCCACTTT
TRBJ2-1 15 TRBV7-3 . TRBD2 CASSSTSGRASEQFF TGTGCCAGCAGCTCGACTAGCGGGAGGGCCTCGGAGCAGTTCTTC
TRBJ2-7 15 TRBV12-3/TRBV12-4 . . CASSYGGALGSEQYF TGTGCCAGCAGTTACGGCGGTGCCTTGGGGTCCGAGCAGTACTTC
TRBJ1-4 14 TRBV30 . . CAWSANGFNEKLFF TGCGCCTGGAGTGCGAACGGCTTTAATGAAAAACTGTTTTTT
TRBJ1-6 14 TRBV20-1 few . CSAREAGVDSPLHF TGCAGTGCTAGGGAAGCCGGGGTGGATTCACCCCTCCACTTT
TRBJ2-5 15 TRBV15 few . CATSRVQRTQETQYF TGTGCCACCAGCAGAGTACAGCGCACCCAAGAGACCCAGTACTTC
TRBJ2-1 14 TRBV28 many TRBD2 CASISTSGGAYQFF TGTGCCAGCATTTCTACTAGCGGGGGGGCCTATCAGTTCTTC
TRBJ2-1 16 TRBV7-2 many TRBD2 CASSLMGLALSGEQFF TGTGCCAGCAGCTTGATGGGACTAGCCCTCTCCGGGGAGCAGTTCTTC
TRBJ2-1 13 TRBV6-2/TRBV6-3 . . CASRTDSYNEQFF TGTGCCAGCAGAACGGATTCATACAATGAGCAGTTCTTC
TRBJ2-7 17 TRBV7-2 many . CASSSSLWAQRPYEQYF TGTGCCAGCAGCTCTTCCCTTTGGGCGCAACGCCCCTACGAGCAGTACTTC
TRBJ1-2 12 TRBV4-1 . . CASSQGNFGYTF TGCGCCAGCAGCCAAGGAAATTTTGGCTACACCTTC
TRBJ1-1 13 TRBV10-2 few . CASSEQVNTEAFF TGCGCCAGCAGTGAGCAAGTCAACACTGAAGCTTTCTTT
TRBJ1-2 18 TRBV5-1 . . CASSKRADGTSSYYGYTF TGCGCCAGCAGTAAACGCGCGGACGGGACAAGTTCTTACTATGGCTACACCTTC
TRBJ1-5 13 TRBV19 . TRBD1 CASSMGQNQPQHF TGTGCCAGTAGTATGGGACAGAATCAGCCCCAGCATTTT
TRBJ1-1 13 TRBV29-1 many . CSVVTGTGTEAFF TGCAGCGTAGTCACAGGGACGGGCACTGAAGCTTTCTTT
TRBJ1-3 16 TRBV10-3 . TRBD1 CAISEQQGEVGNTIYF TGTGCCATCAGTGAGCAACAGGGGGAAGTTGGAAACACCATATATTTT
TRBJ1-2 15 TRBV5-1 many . CASSTERGSNYGYTF TGCGCCAGCAGCACCGAAAGGGGCTCTAACTATGGCTACACCTTC